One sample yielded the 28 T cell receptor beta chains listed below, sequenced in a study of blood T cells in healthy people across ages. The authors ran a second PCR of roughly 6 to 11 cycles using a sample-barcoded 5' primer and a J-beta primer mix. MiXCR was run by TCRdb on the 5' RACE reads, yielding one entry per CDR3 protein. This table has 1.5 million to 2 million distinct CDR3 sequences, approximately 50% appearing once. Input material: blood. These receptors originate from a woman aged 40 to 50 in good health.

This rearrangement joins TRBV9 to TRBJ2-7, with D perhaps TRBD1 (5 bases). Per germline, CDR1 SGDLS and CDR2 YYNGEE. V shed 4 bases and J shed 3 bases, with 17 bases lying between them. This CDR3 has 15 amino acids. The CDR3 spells CASSPRQGGFYEQYF. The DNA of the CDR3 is TGTGCCAGCAGCCCTCGTCAGGGTGGGTTCTACGAGCAGTACTTC.

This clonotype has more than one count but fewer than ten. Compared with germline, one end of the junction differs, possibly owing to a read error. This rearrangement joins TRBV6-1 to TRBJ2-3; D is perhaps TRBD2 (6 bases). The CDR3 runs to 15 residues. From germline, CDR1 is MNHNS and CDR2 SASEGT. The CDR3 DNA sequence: TGTGCCAGCAGCGAAGGAGGGGTTCCCACAGATACGCAGTATTTT. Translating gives CASSEGGVPTDTQYF.

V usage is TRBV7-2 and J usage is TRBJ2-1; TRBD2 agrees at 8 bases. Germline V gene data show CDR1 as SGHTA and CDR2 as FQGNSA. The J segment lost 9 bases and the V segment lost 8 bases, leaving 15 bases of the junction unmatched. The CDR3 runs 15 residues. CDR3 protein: CASLGSRGDQSEQFF. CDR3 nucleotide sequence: TGTGCCAGCCTAGGGTCGCGGGGGGACCAAAGTGAGCAGTTCTTC.

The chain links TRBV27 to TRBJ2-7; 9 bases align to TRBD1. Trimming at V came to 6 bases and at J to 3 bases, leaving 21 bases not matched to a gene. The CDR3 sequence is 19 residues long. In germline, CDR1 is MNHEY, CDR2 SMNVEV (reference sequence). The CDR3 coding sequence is TGTGCCAGCAGCCTTCGGACAGGGGCGGGTGTTGGGGAGGGCTACGAGCAGTACTTC. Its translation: CASSLRTGAGVGEGYEQYF.

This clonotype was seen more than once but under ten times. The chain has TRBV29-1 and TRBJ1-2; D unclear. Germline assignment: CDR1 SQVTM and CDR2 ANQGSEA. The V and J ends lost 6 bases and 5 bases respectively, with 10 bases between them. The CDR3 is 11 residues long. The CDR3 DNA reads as TGCAGCGTCCGGAGCGGGTATGGCTACACCTTC. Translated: CSVRSGYGYTF.

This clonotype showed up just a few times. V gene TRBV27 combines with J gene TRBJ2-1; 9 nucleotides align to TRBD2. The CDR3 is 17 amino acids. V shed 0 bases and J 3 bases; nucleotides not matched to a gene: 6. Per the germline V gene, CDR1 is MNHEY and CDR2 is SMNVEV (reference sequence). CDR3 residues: CASSLSSSTSGYNEQFF. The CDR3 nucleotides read TGTGCCAGCAGTTTATCGAGCTCGACTAGCGGCTACAATGAGCAGTTCTTC.

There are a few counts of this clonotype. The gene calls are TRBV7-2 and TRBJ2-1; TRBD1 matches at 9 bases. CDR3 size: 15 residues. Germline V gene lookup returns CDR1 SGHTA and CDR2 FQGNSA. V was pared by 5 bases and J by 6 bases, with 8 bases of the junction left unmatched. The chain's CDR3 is CASSRGTGKGNEQFF. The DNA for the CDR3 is TGTGCCAGCAGCCGCGGGACAGGGAAGGGCAATGAGCAGTTCTTC.

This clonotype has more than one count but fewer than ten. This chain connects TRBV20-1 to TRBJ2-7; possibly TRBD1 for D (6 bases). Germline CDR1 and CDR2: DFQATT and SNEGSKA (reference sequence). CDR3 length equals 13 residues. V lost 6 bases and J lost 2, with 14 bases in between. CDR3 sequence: CSARQAPTYEQYF. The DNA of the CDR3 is TGCAGTGCCAGACAGGCTCCAACCTACGAGCAGTACTTC.

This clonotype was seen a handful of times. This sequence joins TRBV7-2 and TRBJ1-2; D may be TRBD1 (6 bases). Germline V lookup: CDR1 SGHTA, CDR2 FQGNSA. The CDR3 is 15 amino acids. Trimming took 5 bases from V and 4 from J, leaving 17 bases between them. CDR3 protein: CASSRNRDVSYGYTF. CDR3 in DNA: TGTGCCAGCAGCCGAAACAGGGACGTAAGCTATGGCTACACCTTC.

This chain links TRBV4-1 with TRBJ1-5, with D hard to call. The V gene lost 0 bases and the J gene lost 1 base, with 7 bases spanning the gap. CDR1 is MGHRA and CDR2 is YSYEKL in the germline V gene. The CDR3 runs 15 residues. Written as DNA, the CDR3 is TGCGCCAGCAGCCAAGATATCGGAAGCAATCAGCCCCAGCATTTT. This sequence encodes CASSQDIGSNQPQHF.

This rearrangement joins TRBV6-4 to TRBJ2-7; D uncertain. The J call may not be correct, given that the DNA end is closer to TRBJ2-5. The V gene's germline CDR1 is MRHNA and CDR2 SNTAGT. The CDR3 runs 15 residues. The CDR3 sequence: CASSDRCCGLETQYF. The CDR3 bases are TGTGCCAGCAGTGACCGCTGTTGTGGGTTGGAGACCCAGTACTTC.

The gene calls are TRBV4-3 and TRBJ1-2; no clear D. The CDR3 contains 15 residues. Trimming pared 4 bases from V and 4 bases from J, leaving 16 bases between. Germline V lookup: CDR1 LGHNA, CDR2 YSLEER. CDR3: CASSPPLDGFYGYTF. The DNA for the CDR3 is TGCGCCAGCAGCCCCCCTTTGGACGGATTCTATGGCTACACCTTC.

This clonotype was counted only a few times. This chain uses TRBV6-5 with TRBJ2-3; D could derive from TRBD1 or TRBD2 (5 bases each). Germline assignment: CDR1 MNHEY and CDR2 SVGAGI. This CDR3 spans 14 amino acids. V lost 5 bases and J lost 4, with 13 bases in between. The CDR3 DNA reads TGTGCCAGCAGTAGAGGGGTTTGGGCAGATACGCAGTATTTT. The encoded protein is CASSRGVWADTQYF.

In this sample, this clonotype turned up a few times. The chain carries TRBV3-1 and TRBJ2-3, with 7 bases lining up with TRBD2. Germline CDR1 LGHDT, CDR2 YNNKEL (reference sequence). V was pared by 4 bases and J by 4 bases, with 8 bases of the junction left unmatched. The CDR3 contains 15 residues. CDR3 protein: CASSPWTSQADTQYF. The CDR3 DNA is TGTGCCAGCAGCCCATGGACTAGTCAAGCAGATACGCAGTATTTT.

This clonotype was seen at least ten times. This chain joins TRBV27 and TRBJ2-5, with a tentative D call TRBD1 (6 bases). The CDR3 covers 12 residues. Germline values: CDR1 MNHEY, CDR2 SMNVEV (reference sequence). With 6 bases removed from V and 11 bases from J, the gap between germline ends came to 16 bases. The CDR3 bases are TGTGCCAGCAGCTTAATAGGGGGAGAGCAGTACTTC. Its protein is CASSLIGGEQYF.

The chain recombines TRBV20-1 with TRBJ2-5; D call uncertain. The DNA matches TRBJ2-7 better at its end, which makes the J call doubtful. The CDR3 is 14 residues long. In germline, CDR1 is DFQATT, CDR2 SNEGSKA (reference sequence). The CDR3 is CSASLEAGTYEQYF. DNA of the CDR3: TGCAGTGCTAGTCTAGAGGCAGGAACCTACGAGCAGTACTTC.

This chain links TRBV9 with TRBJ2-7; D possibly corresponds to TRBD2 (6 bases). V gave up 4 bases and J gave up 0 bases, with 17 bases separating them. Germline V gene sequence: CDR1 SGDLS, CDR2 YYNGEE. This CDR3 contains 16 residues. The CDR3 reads CASSPLPGLSSYEQYF. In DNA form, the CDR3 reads TGTGCCAGCAGCCCTCTACCGGGACTGAGCTCCTACGAGCAGTACTTC.

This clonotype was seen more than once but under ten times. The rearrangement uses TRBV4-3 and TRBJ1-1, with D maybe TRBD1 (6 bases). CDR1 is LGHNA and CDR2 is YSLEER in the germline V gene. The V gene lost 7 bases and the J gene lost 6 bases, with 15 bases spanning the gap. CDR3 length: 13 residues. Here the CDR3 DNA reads TGCGCCAGCACTCGAACAGGGACCGCTGAAGCTTTCTTT. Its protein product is CASTRTGTAEAFF.

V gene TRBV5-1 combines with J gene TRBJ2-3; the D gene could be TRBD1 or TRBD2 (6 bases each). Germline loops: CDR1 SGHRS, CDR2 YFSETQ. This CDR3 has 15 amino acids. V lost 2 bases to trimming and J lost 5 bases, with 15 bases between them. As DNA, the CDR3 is TGCGCCAGCAGCTTCGATCGGGGGCAGTTAGATACGCAGTATTTT. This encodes CASSFDRGQLDTQYF.

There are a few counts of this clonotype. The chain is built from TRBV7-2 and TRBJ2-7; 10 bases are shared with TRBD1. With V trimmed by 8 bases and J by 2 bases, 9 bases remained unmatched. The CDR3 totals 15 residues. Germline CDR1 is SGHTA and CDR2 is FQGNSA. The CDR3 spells CASSPPGQGPYEQYF. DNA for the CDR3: TGTGCCAGCTCACCACCGGGACAGGGGCCCTACGAGCAGTACTTC.

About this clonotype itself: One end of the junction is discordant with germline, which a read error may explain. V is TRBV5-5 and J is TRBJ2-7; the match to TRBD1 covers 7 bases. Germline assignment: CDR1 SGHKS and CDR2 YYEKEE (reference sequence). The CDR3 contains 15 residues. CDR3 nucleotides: TGTGCCAGCAGCCTCCTGAGACAGGGTAGGTACGAGCGGTACTTC. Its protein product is CASSLLRQGRYERYF. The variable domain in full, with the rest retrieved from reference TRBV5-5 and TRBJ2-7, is DAGVTQSPTHLIKTRGQQVTLRCSPISGHKSVSWYQQVLGQGPQFIFQYYEKEERGRGNFPDRFSARQFPNYSSELNVNALLLGDSALYLCASSLLRQGRYERYFGPGTRLTVT.

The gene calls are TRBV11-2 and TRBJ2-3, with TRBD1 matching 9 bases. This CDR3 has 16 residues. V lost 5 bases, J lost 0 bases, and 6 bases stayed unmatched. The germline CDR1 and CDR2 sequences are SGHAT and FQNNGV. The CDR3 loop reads CASSTRTGDSTDTQYF. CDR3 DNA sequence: TGTGCCAGCAGCACCCGGACAGGGGACAGCACAGATACGCAGTATTTT.

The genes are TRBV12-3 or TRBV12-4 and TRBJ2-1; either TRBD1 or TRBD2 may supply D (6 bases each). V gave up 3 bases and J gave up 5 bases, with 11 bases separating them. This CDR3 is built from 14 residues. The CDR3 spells CASSLGGRHNEQFF. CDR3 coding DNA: TGTGCCAGCAGTTTGGGGGGCCGACACAATGAGCAGTTCTTC.

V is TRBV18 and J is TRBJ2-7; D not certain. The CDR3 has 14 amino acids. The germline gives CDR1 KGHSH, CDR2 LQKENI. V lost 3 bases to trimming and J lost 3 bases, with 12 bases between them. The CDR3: CASSPDSANYEQYF. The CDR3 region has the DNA TGTGCCAGCTCACCGGATTCAGCTAACTACGAGCAGTACTTC. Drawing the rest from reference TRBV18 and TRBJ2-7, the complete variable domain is NAGVMQNPRHLVRRRGQEARLRCSPMKGHSHVYWYRQLPEEGLKFMVYLQKENIIDESGMPKERFSAEFPKEGPSILRIQQVVRGDSAAYFCASSPDSANYEQYFGPGTRLTVT.

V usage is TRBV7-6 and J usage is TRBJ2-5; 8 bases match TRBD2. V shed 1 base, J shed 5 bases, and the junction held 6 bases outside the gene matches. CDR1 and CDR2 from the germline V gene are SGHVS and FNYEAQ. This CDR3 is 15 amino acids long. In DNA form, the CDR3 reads TGTGCCAGCAGCTTAGGCCTCCGGGAGGGCGAGACCCAGTACTTC. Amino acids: CASSLGLREGETQYF.

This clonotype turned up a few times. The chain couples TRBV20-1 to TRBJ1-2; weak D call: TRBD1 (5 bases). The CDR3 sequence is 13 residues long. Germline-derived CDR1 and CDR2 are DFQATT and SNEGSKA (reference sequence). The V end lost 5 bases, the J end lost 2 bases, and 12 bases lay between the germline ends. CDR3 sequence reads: CSAWTGTNYGYTF. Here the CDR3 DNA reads TGCAGTGCTTGGACCGGGACGAACTATGGCTACACCTTC.

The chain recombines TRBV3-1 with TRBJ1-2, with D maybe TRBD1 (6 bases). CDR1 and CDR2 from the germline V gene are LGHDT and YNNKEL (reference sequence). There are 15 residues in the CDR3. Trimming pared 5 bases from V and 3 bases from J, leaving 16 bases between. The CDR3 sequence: CASSSDRWSYYGYTF. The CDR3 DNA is TGTGCCAGCAGCTCGGACAGATGGTCTTACTATGGCTACACCTTC. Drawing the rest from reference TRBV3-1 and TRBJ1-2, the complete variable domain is DTAVSQTPKYLVTQMGNDKSIKCEQNLGHDTMYWYKQDSKKFLKIMFSYNNKELIINETVPNRFSPKSPDKAHLNLHINSLELGDSAVYFCASSSDRWSYYGYTFGSGTRLTVV.

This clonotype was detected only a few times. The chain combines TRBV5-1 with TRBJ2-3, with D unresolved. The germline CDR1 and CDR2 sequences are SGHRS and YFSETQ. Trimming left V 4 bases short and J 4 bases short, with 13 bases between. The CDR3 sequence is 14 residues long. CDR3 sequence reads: CASSVEGLPDTQYF. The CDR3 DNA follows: TGCGCCAGCAGCGTGGAAGGCCTTCCAGATACGCAGTATTTT.